This T cell receptor beta chain stems from a study of blood T cell repertoires in COVID-19. Whole-study context: T cells, B-cell-depleted T cells, or PBMCs supplied cDNA or gDNA.

V shed 4 bases and J 5 bases; nucleotides not matched to a gene: 6. Germline V CDR1 and CDR2: SGHTA, FQGNSA. CDR3 length: 16 amino acids. In the authors' workflow: Reference gene primer amplification gave nucleated cell count estimates. Data came from immunoSEQ multiplex PCR; TCRdb stores just in-frame clones and leaves some out. The V and J calls and the clone size are those of that table, but D and trimming were determined from the DNA. Of about 270,000 clones in the sample, about 87% were seen once. The receptor was isolated from a woman aged 45-65 years with acute or convalescent COVID-19. The V and J genes are TRBV7-2 and TRBJ2-3; 13 nucleotides agree with TRBD2. Sequenced: peripheral blood. CDR3 nucleotides: TGTGCCAGCAGCTCGGGACTAGCGGGACCTGGAGATACGCAGTATTTT. This codes for CASSSGLAGPGDTQYF.